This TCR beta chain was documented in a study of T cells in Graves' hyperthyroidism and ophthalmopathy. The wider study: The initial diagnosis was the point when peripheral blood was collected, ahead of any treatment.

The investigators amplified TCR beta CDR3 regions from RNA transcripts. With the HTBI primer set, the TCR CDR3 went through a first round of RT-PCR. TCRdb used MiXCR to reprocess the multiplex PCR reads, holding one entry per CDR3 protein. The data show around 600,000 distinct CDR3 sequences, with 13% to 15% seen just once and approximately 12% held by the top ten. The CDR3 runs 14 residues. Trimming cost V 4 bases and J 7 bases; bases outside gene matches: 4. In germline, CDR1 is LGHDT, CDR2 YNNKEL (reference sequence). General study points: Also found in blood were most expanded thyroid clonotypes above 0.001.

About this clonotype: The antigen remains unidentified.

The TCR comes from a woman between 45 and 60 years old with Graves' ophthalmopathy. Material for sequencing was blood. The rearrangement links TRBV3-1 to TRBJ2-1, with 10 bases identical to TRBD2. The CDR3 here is CASSLSGRGNEQFF. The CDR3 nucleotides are TGTGCCAGCAGCCTCAGCGGGAGGGGAAATGAGCAGTTCTTC.